This T cell receptor (beta chain) was profiled in a study of cytotoxic CD8 clonotypes in ibrutinib-treated CLL. Study-wide points: The study sampled sustained-remission and progressing patients at different times.

V shed 4 bases, J shed 8 bases, and the junction held 5 bases outside the gene matches. Germline CDR1 is LNHDA and CDR2 is SQIVND (reference sequence). This CDR3 spans 15 amino acids. TCRdb's table, derived via immunoSEQ multiplex PCR, lists solely in-frame clones and lacks some. The table has tens of thousands of clones, just over 85% seen once. About this clone itself: The antigen is unknown.

V usage is TRBV19 and J usage is TRBJ2-1; 13 positions match TRBD2. This sample comprised PBMCs, obtained before ibrutinib treatment. This TCR was sampled from a human donor with chronic lymphocytic leukemia. CDR3 protein: CASSTRTSGSYEQFF. CDR3 nucleotide sequence: TGTGCCAGTAGTACGCGGACTAGCGGGAGCTATGAGCAGTTCTTC. Drawing the rest from reference TRBV19 and TRBJ2-1, the complete variable domain is DGGITQSPKYLFRKEGQNVTLSCEQNLNHDAMYWYRQDPGQGLRLIYYSQIVNDFQKGDIAEGYSVSREKKESFPLTVTSAQKNPTAFYLCASSTRTSGSYEQFFGPGTRLTVL.